The clone carrying this T cell receptor (beta chain) was observed a handful of times. The target antigen is unknown. This entry comes from a study of molecular identifiers for immune sequencing clone quantification. Findings and caveats of the study: One million naive cells reportedly did not prevent detection of spiked Jurkat TCR RNA from one cell. Sizes of clones that are highly expanded could be underestimated (if identical TCR molecules share a barcode).

TCRdb passed the PCR reads through MiXCR, listing each CDR3 protein once. The sample lists hundreds of thousands of distinct CDR3 sequences, about 22% seen once, with around 0.74% in the top ten. The length of the CDR3 is 13 residues. Trimming stripped 0 bases from V and 6 bases from J, with 9 bases between. CDR1 and CDR2 (germline): MNHEY, SVGAGI. The J gene is TRBJ2-7, the V gene TRBV6-5, with D possibly being TRBD1 (6 bases). Sequencing was performed on naive CD8+ T cells from blood, with Jurkat cell RNA spiked in. As to subset: FACS-sorted CD8+CD4-CCR7+CD45RA+ naive T cells. This sequence originates from a human donor in good health. Some libraries in this study had Jurkat cell RNA spiked in. CDR3 region: CASSYSSGVEQYF. CDR3 nucleotide sequence: TGTGCCAGCAGTTACTCGTCAGGGGTCGAGCAGTACTTC.